The entry that follows covers one TCR beta chain sequence. This entry belongs to a study of response to subunit inactivated influenza vaccine. A single record per CDR3 protein comes from TCRdb applying MiXCR to the RT-PCR reads. The top ten hold about 11% of the sample, which has more than 550,000 distinct CDR3 sequences, around 11% seen once. V lost 1 base to trimming and J lost 5 bases, with 11 bases between them. CDR1 and CDR2 from the germline V gene are SGHTA and FQGNSA. The CDR3 is 14 residues long. This sample also appeared in a second study, on T cells expressing NK-cell markers. According to that study: Researchers built TCR beta cDNA using 5'RACE template switching with UMIs.

The chain recombines TRBV7-2 with TRBJ2-5; D may correspond to TRBD1 or TRBD2 (5 bases each). The receptor was isolated from a man in his fifties or sixties who received an inactivated influenza vaccine. Sequenced material: PBMCs from blood, taken on the day of vaccination. In nucleotides, the CDR3 is TGTGCCAGCAGCTTAGACCGGGGCGCGGAGACCCAGTACTTC. This translates into CASSLDRGAETQYF.